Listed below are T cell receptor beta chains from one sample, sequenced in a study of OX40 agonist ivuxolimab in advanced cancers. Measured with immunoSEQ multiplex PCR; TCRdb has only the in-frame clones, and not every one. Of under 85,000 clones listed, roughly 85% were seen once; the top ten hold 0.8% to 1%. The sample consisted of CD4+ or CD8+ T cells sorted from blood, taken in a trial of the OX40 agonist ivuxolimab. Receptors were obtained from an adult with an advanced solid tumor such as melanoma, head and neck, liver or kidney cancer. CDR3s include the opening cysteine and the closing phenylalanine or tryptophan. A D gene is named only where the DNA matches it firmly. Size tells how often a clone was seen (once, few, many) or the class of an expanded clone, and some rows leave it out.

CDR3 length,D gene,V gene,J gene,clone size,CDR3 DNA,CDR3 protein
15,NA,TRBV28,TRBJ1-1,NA,TGTGCCAGCAGTTTATGGGGTCCTAGGAACACTGAAGCTTTCTTT,CASSLWGPRNTEAFF
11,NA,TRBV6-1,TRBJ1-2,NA,TGTGCCAGCAGTTCATTACTACGGTACACCTTC,CASSSLLRYTF
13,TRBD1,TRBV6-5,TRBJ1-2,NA,TGTGCCAGCTCCCCAGGGGGAAACTATGGCTACACCTTC,CASSPGGNYGYTF
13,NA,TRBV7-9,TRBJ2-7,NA,TGTGCCAGCAGCTTATCGTACTCCTACGAGCAGTACTTC,CASSLSYSYEQYF
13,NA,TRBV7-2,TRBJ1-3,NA,TGTGCCAGCAGCCCCGGACAGGGAAACACCATATATTTT,CASSPGQGNTIYF
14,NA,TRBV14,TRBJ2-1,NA,TGTGCCAGCAGCCAAGAACTAAGAGGCAATGAGCAGTTCTTC,CASSQELRGNEQFF
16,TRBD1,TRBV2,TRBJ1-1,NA,TGTGCCAGCAGTGAATCCAGGACAGGGAAGAACACTGAAGCTTTCTTT,CASSESRTGKNTEAFF
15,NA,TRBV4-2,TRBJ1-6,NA,TGTGCCAGCAGCCCCCCTGGGGGTGGGAATTCACCCCTCCACTTT,CASSPPGGGNSPLHF
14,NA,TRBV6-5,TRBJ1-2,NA,TGTGCCAGCAGTTCCGGGGACAAGGTGCGTGGCTACACCTTC,CASSSGDKVRGYTF
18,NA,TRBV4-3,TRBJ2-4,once,TGCGCCAGCAGCCAGGATACTAGCCCCGGGGTAGAAATGGGCATTCAGTACTTC,CASSQDTSPGVEMGIQYF
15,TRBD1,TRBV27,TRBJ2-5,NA,TGTGCCAGCAGTTTACAGGCAGGGGGCCGCGAGACCCAGTACTTC,CASSLQAGGRETQYF
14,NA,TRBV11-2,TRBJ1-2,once,TGTGCCAGCAGCTTAGACGTAGGAGCCTATGGCTACACCTTC,CASSLDVGAYGYTF